The rows below give T cell receptor beta chains drawn from one sample of a study of cytomegalovirus exposure and HLA in healthy donors. Measured with immunoSEQ multiplex PCR; TCRdb has only the in-frame clones, and not every one. The sample shows about 160,000 clones, approximately 80% of them seen only once. Material for sequencing was PBMCs. These receptors were collected from a woman between 18 and 30 years old in good health and CMV-seronegative. The CDR3 runs from the conserved cysteine through the conserved F or W. A D gene is named only where the DNA matches it firmly. Part of the rows lack a size; the others show once, few, many or a class for expanded clones.

cdr3_aa cdr3_nt j_call d_call v_call clone_size
CASSRGATSYNEQFF TGTGCCAGCAGCAGGGGGGCCACATCCTACAATGAGCAGTTCTTC TRBJ2-1 - TRBV6-5 -
CASSVGQGVNTEAFF TGTGCCAGCAGCGTCGGCCAGGGCGTGAACACTGAAGCTTTCTTT TRBJ1-1 - TRBV9 -
CASSLRSQGGETQYF TGCGCCAGCAGCTTGAGGTCTCAGGGTGGGGAGACCCAGTACTTC TRBJ2-5 - TRBV5-1 -
CASSTDRLNTEAFF TGCGCCAGCAGCACTGACAGGTTGAACACTGAAGCTTTCTTT TRBJ1-1 - TRBV4-1 -
CASSLSGRGRAEQYF TGTGCCAGCAGTTTATCGGGCAGGGGGCGAGCCGAGCAGTACTTC TRBJ2-7 TRBD1 TRBV28 few
CASSPRGPYEQYF TGTGCCAGCTCACCACGGGGGCCCTACGAGCAGTACTTC TRBJ2-7 - TRBV18 -
CASSSPDRGSYGYTF TGTGCCAGCAGCTCCCCGGATCGGGGATCGTATGGCTACACCTTC TRBJ1-2 - TRBV7-2 -
CASSFDRGTQYF TGCGCCAGCAGCTTTGATCGGGGGACGCAGTATTTT TRBJ2-3 - TRBV5-1 -
CASSSFAGGASYEQFF TGTGCCAGTAGTAGTTTCGCCGGGGGGGCTTCTTATGAGCAGTTCTTC TRBJ2-1 TRBD2 TRBV19 -
CASSIGVGGQEAFF TGTGCCAGTAGTATAGGGGTCGGTGGGCAGGAAGCTTTCTTT TRBJ1-1 - TRBV19 -
CAWRGRQGVTYEQYF TGTGCCTGGAGGGGTCGACAGGGGGTTACCTACGAGCAGTACTTC TRBJ2-7 TRBD1 TRBV30 -
CARGLQGLSGNTIYF TGTGCCAGAGGTCTACAGGGCCTCTCTGGAAACACCATATATTTT TRBJ1-3 - TRBV19 -
CASSSSGTKSTDTQYF TGTGCCAGCAGTTCTAGCGGGACTAAAAGCACAGATACGCAGTATTTT TRBJ2-3 TRBD2 TRBV6-5 few
CASSSSLAGSGTQYF TGCGCCAGCAGCTCCTCACTAGCGGGGTCGGGGACCCAGTACTTC TRBJ2-5 TRBD2 TRBV5-1 -
CASSQADWQETQYF TGTGCCAGCAGCCAGGCCGACTGGCAAGAGACCCAGTACTTC TRBJ2-5 - TRBV14 -
CASSQARGGTYEQYF TGTGCCAGTAGTCAAGCCCGGGGGGGGACCTACGAGCAGTACTTC TRBJ2-7 TRBD2 TRBV19 -
CASSLGQRAGELFF TGTGCCAGCAGCTTAGGACAGCGGGCCGGGGAGCTGTTTTTT TRBJ2-2 - TRBV7-9 -
CASSQRGYREQYF TGTGCCAGCAGCCAACGCGGTTATCGGGAGCAGTACTTC TRBJ2-7 - TRBV4-2 -
CASSPGTRRYGYTF TGTGCCAGCAGCCCCGGGACAAGACGATATGGCTACACCTTC TRBJ1-2 - TRBV7-9 -
CASSLSAGNEQFF TGTGCCAGCAGCTTATCAGCGGGCAATGAGCAGTTCTTC TRBJ2-1 - TRBV7-6 -
CASSLGDSQYF TGCGCCAGCAGCTTGGGGGACAGTCAGTACTTC TRBJ2-4 TRBD1 TRBV5-1 -
CASSVPRREFPEQYF TGTGCCAGCAGTGTACCCCGCAGGGAATTCCCCGAGCAGTACTTC TRBJ2-7 - TRBV6-1 -
CASRPGTGDGYGYTF TGTGCCAGCAGACCCGGGACAGGGGACGGCTATGGCTACACCTTC TRBJ1-2 TRBD1 TRBV2 -
CAWSEQKDYGYTF TGTGCCTGGAGTGAACAGAAAGACTATGGCTACACCTTC TRBJ1-2 - TRBV30 -
CAWSGGKSYNSPLHF TGTGCCTGGAGTGGCGGAAAGTCCTATAATTCACCCCTCCACTTT TRBJ1-6 - TRBV30 -
CAWWRDRPYGYTF TGTGCCTGGTGGAGGGACAGGCCTTATGGCTACACCTTC TRBJ1-2 TRBD1 TRBV30 -
CATSRVPGTGYYEQYF TGTGCCACCAGCAGAGTTCCCGGGACAGGGTACTACGAGCAGTACTTC TRBJ2-7 TRBD1 TRBV15 -
CASSKGQGANTEAFF TGTGCCAGCAGTAAAGGACAGGGGGCAAACACTGAAGCTTTCTTT TRBJ1-1 TRBD1 TRBV6-6 -
CASSLALNSRNSPLHF TGTGCCAGCAGCTTAGCGTTGAATTCCAGGAATTCACCCCTCCACTTT TRBJ1-6 - TRBV7-8 -
CASSLVGAGDYGYTF TGCGCCAGCAGCTTGGTTGGGGCGGGAGACTATGGCTACACCTTC TRBJ1-2 - TRBV5-1 -